Listed below are T cell receptor beta chains from one sample, sequenced in a study of PD-1 blockade in classical Hodgkin lymphoma. Repertoires were generated with immunoSEQ multiplex PCR, while TCRdb's copy carries only in-frame clones and drops some. This table holds 23,000 or so clones, approximately 78% found once. The sequencing used peripheral blood mononuclear cells (PBMCs), collected before the second cycle of nivolumab. All receptors come from a human donor with classical Hodgkin lymphoma. Each CDR3 is given without its conserved first and last residue.

V | CDR3
TRBV30 | AWGRDGAPLH
TRBV4-2 | ASSQEGRGSGNTIY
TRBV2 | ASSEARTDQETQY
TRBV14 | ASSHGEKLF
TRBV11-2 | ASSKDQGNNQPQH
TRBV11-2 | ASSLEGYEQY
TRBV19 | ASAWTTNYGYT
TRBV9 | ASSVEDAAYEQY
TRBV29-1 | SAQGQNTDTQY
TRBV7-8 | ASSSGQNGYT
TRBV9 | ASSVGGSKETQY
TRBV4-3 | ASSQLSGGERYEQY
TRBV6-1 | ASSVKGAGKLF
TRBV5-8 | ASSFGTSGGKETQY
TRBV30 | AWGGDYGYT
TRBV4-3 | ASSQEGGPSPQH
TRBV7-9 | ASSPNKETQY